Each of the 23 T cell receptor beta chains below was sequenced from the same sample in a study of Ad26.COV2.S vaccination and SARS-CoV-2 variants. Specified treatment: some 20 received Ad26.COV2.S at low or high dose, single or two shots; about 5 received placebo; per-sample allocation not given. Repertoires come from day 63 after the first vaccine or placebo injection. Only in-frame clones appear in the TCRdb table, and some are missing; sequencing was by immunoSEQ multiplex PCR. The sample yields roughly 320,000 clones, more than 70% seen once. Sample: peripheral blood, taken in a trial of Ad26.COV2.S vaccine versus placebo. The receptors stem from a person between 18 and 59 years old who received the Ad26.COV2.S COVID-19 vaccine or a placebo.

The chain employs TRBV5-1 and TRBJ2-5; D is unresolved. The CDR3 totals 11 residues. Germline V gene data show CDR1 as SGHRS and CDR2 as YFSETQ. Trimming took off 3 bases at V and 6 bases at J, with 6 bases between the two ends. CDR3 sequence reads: CASSSEQTQYF. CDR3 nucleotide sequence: TGCGCCAGCAGCTCGGAGCAGACCCAGTACTTC.

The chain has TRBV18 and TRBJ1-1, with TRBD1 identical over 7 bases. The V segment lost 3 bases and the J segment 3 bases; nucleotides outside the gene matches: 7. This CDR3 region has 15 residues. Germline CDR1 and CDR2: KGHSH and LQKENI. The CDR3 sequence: CASSPTTGLDTEAFF. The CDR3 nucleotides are TGTGCCAGCTCACCGACGACAGGGTTGGACACTGAAGCTTTCTTT.

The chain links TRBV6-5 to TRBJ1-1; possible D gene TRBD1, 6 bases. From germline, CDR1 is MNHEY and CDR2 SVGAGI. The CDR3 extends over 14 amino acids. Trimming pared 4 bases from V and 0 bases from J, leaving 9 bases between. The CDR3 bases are TGTGCCAGCAGTTTACAGGGTATGAACACTGAAGCTTTCTTT. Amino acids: CASSLQGMNTEAFF.

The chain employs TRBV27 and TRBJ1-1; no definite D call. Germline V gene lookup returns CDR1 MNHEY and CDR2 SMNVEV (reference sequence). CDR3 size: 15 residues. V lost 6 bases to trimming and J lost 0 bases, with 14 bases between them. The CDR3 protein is CASSDYSGLNTEAFF. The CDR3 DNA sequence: TGTGCCAGCAGCGATTACTCGGGGTTGAACACTGAAGCTTTCTTT.

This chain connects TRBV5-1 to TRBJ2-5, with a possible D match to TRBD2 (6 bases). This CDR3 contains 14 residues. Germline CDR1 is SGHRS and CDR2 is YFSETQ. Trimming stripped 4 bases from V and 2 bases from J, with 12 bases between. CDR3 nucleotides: TGCGCCAGCAGCCCCGGGACTGTTCAAGAGACCCAGTACTTC. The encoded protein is CASSPGTVQETQYF.

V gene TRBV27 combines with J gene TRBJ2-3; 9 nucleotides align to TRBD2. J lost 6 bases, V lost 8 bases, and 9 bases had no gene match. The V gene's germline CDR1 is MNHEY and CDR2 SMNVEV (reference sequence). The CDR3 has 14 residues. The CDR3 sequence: CASRRGLAGDTQYF. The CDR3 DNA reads TGTGCCAGCCGGCGGGGGCTAGCGGGGGATACGCAGTATTTT.

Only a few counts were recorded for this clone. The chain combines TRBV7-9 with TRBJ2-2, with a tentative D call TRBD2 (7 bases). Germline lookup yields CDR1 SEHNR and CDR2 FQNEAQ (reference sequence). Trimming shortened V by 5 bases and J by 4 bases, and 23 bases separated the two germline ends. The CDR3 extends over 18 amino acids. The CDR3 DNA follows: TGTGCCAGCAGCCTAGGGGCCGGGGGGCTAGTCGGCACCGGGGAGCTGTTTTTT. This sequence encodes CASSLGAGGLVGTGELFF.

The CDR3 loop is CASSFDSLYNEQFF. DNA of the CDR3: TGTGCCAGCAGCTTTGACAGTCTGTACAATGAGCAGTTCTTC. J is TRBJ2-1 and V is TRBV7-2; possible D gene TRBD1, 5 bases. Deletions cut 3 bases from V and 4 bases from J, with 10 bases between. The CDR3 sequence is 14 residues long. Germline lookup yields CDR1 SGHTA and CDR2 FQGNSA.

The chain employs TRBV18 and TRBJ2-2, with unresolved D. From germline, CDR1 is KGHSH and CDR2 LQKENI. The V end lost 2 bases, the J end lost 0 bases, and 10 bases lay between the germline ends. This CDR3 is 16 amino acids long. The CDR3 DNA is TGTGCCAGCTCACCAGGCAGGAACGCGAACACCGGGGAGCTGTTTTTT. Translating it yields CASSPGRNANTGELFF.

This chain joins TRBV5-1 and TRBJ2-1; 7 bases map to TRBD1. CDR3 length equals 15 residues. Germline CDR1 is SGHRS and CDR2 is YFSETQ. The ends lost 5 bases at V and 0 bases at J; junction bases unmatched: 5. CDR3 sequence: CASRKGAGSYNEQFF. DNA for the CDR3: TGCGCCAGCAGGAAGGGGGCAGGCTCCTACAATGAGCAGTTCTTC.

Here the CDR3 reads CASSVGTRRDSPLHF. As DNA, the CDR3 is TGTGCCAGCAGCGTAGGAACAAGGAGAGATTCACCCCTCCACTTT. J is TRBJ1-6 and V is TRBV9; no definite D call. CDR1 and CDR2 (germline): SGDLS, YYNGEE. The CDR3 consists of 15 residues. V gave up 0 bases and J gave up 8 bases, with 12 bases separating them.

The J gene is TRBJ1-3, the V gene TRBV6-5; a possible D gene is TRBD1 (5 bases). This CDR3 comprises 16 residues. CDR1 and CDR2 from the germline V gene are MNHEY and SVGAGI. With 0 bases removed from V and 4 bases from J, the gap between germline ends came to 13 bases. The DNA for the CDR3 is TGTGCCAGCAGTTACTCGATACAGGCCCGGGGAAACACCATATATTTT. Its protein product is CASSYSIQARGNTIYF.

CDR3 sequence: CASSPPDMVYYGYTF. The CDR3 nucleotides are TGTGCCAGCAGTCCCCCGGATATGGTTTACTATGGCTACACCTTC. J is TRBJ1-2 and V is TRBV11-2; D is undetermined. Trimming left V 6 bases short and J 3 bases short, with 17 bases between. This CDR3 spans 15 amino acids. The germline CDR1 and CDR2 sequences are SGHAT and FQNNGV.

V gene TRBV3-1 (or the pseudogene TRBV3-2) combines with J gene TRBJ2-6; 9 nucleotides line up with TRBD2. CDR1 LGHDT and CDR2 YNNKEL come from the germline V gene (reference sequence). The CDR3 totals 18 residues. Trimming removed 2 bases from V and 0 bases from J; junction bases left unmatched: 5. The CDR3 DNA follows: TGTGCCAGCAGCCAAAGAGCGGGGGGAGTCTCTGGGGCCAACGTCCTGACTTTC. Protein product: CASSQRAGGVSGANVLTF.

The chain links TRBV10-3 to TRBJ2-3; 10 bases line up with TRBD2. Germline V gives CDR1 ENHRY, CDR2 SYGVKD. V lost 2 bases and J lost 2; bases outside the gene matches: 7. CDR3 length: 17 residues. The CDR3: CAISEASSGGPTDTQYF. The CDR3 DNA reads TGTGCCATCAGTGAGGCCTCTAGCGGGGGCCCCACAGATACGCAGTATTTT.

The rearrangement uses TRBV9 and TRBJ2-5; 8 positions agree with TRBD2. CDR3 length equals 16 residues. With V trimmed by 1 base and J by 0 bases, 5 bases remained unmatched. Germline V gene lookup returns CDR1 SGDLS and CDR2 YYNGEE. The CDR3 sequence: CASSVLSGVYQETQYF. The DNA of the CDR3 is TGTGCCAGCAGCGTACTTAGCGGGGTGTACCAAGAGACCCAGTACTTC.

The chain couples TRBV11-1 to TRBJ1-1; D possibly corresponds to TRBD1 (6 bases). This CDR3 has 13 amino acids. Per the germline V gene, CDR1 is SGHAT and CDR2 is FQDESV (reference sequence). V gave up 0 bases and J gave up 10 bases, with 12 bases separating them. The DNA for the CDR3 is TGTGCCAGCAGCTTAGCCGGGGGCGCGCGAGCTTTCTTT. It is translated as CASSLAGGARAFF.

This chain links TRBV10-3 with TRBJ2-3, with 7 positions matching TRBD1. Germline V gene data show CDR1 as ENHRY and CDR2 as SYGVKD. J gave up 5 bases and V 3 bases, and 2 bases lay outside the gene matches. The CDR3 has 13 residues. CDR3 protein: CAISDTGVDTQYF. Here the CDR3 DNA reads TGTGCCATCAGTGATACAGGGGTAGATACGCAGTATTTT.

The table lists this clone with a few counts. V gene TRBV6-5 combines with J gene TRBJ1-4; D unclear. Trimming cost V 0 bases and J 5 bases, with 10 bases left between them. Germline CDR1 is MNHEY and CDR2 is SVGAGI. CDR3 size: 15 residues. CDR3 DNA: TGTGCCAGCAGTTACTCACCCGGGCAAAATGAAAAACTGTTTTTT. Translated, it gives CASSYSPGQNEKLFF.

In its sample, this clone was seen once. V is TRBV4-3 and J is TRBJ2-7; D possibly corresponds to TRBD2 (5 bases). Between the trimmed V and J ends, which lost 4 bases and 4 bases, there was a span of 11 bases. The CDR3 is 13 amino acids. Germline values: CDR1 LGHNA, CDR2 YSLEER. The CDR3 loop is CASSPGGGYEQYF. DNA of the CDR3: TGCGCCAGCAGCCCCGGAGGCGGATACGAGCAGTACTTC.

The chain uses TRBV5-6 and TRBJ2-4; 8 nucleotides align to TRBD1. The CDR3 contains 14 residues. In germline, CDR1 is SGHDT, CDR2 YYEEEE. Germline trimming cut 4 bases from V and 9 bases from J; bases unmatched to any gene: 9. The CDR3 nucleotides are TGTGCCAGCAGCACCCCGACAGGGGCAAGCATTCAGTACTTC. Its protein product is CASSTPTGASIQYF.

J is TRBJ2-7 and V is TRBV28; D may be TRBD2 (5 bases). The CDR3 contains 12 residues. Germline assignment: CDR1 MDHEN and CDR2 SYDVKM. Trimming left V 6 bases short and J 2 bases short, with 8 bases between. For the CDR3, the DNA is TGTGCCAGCAGCCGAGGGACCTACGAGCAGTACTTC. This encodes CASSRGTYEQYF.

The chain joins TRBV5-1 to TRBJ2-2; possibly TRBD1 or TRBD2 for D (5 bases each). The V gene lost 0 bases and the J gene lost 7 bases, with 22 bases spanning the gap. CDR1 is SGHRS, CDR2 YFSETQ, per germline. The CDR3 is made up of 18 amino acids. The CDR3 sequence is CASSLAVGPNRHGGELFF. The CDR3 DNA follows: TGCGCCAGCAGCTTGGCCGTGGGACCCAACCGACATGGCGGGGAGCTGTTTTTT.